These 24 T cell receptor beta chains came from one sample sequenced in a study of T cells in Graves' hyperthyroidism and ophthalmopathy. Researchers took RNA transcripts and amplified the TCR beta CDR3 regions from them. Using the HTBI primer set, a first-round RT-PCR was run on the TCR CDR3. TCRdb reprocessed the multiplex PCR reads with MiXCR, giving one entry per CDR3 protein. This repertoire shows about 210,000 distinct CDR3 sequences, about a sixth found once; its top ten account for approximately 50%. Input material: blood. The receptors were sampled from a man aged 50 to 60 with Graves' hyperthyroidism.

CDR3 sequence: CAIREGVTDTQYF. The CDR3 DNA reads as TGTGCCATCAGGGAGGGCGTTACAGATACGCAGTATTTT. The chain couples TRBV10-3 to TRBJ2-3; possible D gene TRBD2, 6 bases. Germline V CDR1 and CDR2: ENHRY, SYGVKD. The germline V and J ends were trimmed by 6 bases and 3 bases, with 10 bases remaining between them. The CDR3 covers 13 residues.

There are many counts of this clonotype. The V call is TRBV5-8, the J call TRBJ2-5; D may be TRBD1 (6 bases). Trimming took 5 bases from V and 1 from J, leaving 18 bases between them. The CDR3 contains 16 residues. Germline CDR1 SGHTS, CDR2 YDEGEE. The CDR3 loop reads CASRLFWTRGQETQYF. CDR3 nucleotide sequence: TGTGCCAGCAGGTTATTTTGGACCAGGGGCCAAGAGACCCAGTACTTC.

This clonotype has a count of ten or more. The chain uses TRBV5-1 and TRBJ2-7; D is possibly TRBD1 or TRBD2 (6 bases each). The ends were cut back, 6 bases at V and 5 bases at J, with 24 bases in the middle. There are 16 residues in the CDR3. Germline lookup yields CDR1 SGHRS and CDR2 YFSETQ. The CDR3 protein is CASTLEGGRQANEQYF. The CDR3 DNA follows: TGCGCCAGCACCCTGGAGGGTGGGAGACAGGCCAACGAGCAGTACTTC.

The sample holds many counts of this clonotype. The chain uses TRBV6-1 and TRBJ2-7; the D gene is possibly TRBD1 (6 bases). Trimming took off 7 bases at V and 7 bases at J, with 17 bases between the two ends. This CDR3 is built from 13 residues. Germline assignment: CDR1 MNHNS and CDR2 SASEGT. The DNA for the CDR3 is TGTGCCAGCACCGGATACCAAACAGGGGAGCAGTACTTC. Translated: CASTGYQTGEQYF.

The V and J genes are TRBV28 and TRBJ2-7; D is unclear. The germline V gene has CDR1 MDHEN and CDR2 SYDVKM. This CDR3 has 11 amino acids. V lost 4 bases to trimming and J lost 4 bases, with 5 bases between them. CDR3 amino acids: CASSWTYEQYF. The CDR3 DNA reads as TGTGCCAGCAGTTGGACGTACGAGCAGTACTTC. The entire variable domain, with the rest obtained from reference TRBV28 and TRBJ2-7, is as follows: DVKVTQSSRYLVKRTGEKVFLECVQDMDHENMFWYRQDPGLGLRLIYFSYDVKMKEKGDIPEGYSVSREKKERFSLILESASTNQTSMYLCASSWTYEQYFGPGTRLTVT.

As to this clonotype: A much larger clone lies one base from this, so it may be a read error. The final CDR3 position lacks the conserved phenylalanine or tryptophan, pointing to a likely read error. The CDR3 loop reads CASSLVIGFSYEQYL. The CDR3 coding sequence is TGTGCCAGCAGCTTAGTGATTGGGTTCTCCTACGAGCAGTACCTC. The gene calls are TRBV7-9 and TRBJ2-7; D gene uncertain. The CDR3 loop spans 15 amino acids. V lost 1 base and J 0 bases, leaving 10 bases between the germline ends. From germline, CDR1 is SEHNR and CDR2 FQNEAQ (reference sequence).

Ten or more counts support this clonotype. The chain's CDR3 is CSAAGTSGSYEQYF. The CDR3 nucleotides read TGCAGTGCGGCCGGGACTAGCGGTTCCTACGAGCAGTACTTC. The V gene is TRBV20-1, the J gene TRBJ2-7, with TRBD2 matching over 11 bases. The V gene's germline CDR1 is DFQATT and CDR2 SNEGSKA (reference sequence). The V segment lost 6 bases and the J segment 1 base; nucleotides outside the gene matches: 5. The CDR3 contains 14 residues.

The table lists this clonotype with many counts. The CDR3 DNA reads TGTGCCTGGAGTGTACGGCGCATAGAGACCCAGTACTTC. Amino acid sequence: CAWSVRRIETQYF. The chain is built from TRBV30 and TRBJ2-5; D is ambiguous. The CDR3 has 13 residues. From germline, CDR1 is GTSNPN and CDR2 SVGIG (reference sequence). V lost 0 bases and J 4 bases, leaving 9 bases between the germline ends.

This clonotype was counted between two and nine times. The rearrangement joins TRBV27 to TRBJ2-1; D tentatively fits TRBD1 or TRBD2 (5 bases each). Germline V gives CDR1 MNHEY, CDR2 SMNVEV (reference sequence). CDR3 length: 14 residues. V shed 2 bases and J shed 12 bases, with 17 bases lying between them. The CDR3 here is CASSLRGGFFRQFF. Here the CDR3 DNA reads TGTGCCAGCAGTTTAAGGGGCGGGTTTTTTAGGCAGTTCTTC.

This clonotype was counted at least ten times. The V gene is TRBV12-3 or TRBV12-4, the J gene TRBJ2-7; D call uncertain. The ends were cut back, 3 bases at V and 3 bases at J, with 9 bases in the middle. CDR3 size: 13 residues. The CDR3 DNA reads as TGTGCCAGCAGTTTGAGACTTTACTACGAGCAGTACTTC. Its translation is CASSLRLYYEQYF.

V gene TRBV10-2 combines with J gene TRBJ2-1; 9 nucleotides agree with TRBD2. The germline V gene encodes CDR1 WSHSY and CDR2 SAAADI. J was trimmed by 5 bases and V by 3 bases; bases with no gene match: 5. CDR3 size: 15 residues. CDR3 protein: CASSDWASGNNEQFF. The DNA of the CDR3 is TGCGCCAGCAGTGATTGGGCTAGCGGGAACAATGAGCAGTTCTTC.

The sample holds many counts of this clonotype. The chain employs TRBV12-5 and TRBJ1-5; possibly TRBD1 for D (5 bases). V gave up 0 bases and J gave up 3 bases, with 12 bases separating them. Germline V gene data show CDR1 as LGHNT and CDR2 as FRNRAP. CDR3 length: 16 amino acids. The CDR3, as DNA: TGTGCTAGTGGTTTGGTACCCCCGGGACCCAATCAGCCCCAGCATTTT. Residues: CASGLVPPGPNQPQHF. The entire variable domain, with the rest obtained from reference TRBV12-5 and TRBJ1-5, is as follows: DARVTQTPRHKVTEMGQEVTMRCQPILGHNTVFWYRQTMMQGLELLAYFRNRAPLDDSGMPKDRFSAEMPDATLATLKIQPSEPRDSAVYFCASGLVPPGPNQPQHFGDGTRLSIL.

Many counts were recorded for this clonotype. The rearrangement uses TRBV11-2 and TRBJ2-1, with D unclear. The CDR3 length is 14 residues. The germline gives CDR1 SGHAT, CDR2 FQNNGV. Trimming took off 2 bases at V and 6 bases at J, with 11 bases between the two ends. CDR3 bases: TGTGCCAGCAGCTTAAGCTCCCACAGCAATGAGCAGTTCTTC. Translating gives CASSLSSHSNEQFF.

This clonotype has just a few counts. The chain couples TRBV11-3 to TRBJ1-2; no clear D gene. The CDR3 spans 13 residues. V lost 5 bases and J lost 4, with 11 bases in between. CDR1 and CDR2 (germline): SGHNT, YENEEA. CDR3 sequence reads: CASSEGSAYGYTF. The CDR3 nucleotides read TGTGCCAGCAGCGAGGGTTCGGCCTATGGCTACACCTTC.

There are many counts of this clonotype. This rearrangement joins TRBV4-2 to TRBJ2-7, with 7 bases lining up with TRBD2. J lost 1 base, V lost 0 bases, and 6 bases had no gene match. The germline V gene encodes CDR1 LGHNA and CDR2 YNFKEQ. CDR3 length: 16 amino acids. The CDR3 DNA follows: TGTGCCAGCAGCCAAGAGGGGGGTAGCGGGTCCTACGAGCAGTACTTC. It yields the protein CASSQEGGSGSYEQYF.

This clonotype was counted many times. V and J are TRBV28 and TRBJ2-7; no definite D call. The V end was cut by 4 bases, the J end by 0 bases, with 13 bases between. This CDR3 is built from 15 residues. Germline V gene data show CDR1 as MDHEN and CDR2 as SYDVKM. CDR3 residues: CASSSPAQGSYEQYF. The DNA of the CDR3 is TGTGCCAGCAGTTCCCCCGCACAAGGCTCCTACGAGCAGTACTTC.

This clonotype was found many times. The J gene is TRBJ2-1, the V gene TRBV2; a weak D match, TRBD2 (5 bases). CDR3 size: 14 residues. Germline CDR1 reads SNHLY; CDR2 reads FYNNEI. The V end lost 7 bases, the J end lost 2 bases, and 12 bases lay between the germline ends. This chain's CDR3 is CASMTTFTYNEQFF. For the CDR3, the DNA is TGTGCCAGCATGACTACCTTTACCTACAATGAGCAGTTCTTC.

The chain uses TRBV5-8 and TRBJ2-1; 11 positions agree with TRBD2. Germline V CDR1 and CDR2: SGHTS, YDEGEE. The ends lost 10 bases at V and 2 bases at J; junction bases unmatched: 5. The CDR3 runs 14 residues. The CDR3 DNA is TGTGCCGGCGTAGCGGGAGGGCCCTACAATGAGCAGTTCTTC. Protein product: CAGVAGGPYNEQFF.

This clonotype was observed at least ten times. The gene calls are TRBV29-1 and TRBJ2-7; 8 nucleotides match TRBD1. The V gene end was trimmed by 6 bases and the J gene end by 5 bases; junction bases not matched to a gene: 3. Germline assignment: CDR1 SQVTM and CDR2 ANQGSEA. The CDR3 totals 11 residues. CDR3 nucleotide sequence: TGCAGCGTCCAGACAGGGGACGAGCAGTACTTC. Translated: CSVQTGDEQYF.

The CDR3 nucleotides read TGTGCCAGCAGCTTGGATCCAGCCTCTGGGGCCAACGTCCTGACTTTC. Translation: CASSLDPASGANVLTF. V is TRBV5-5 and J is TRBJ2-6; D not resolved. Trimming pared 0 bases from V and 0 bases from J, leaving 7 bases between. CDR3 length: 16 amino acids. Germline V gene sequence: CDR1 SGHKS, CDR2 YYEKEE (reference sequence). Based on the CDR3 plus reference TRBV5-5 and TRBJ2-6, the full variable domain is DAGVTQSPTHLIKTRGQQVTLRCSPISGHKSVSWYQQVLGQGPQFIFQYYEKEERGRGNFPDRFSARQFPNYSSELNVNALLLGDSALYLCASSLDPASGANVLTFGAGSRLTVL.

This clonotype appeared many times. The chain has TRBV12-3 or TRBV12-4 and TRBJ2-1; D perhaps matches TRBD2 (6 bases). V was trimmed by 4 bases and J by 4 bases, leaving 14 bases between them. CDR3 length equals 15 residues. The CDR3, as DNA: TGTGCCAGCAGTTCGAAAAGCGGGCCTTACAATGAGCAGTTCTTC. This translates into CASSSKSGPYNEQFF.

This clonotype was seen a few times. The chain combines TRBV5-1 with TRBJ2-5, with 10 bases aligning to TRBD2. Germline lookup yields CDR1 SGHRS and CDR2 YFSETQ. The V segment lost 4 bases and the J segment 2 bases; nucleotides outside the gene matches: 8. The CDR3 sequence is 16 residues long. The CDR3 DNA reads TGCGCCAGCAGCCGTCTAGCGGGAGTAGGTCAAGAGACCCAGTACTTC. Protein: CASSRLAGVGQETQYF.

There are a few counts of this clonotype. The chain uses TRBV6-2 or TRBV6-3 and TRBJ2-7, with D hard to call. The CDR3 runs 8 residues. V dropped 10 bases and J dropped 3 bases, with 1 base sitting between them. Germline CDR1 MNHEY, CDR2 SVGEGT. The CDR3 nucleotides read TGTGCCAACTACGAGCAGTACTTC. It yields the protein CANYEQYF.

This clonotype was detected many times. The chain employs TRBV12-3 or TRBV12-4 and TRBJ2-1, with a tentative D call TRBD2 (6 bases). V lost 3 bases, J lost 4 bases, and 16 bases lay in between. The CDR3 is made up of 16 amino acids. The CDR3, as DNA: TGTGCCAGCAGTTTCGGGAGCCCACCCCCTTACAATGAGCAGTTCTTC. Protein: CASSFGSPPPYNEQFF.